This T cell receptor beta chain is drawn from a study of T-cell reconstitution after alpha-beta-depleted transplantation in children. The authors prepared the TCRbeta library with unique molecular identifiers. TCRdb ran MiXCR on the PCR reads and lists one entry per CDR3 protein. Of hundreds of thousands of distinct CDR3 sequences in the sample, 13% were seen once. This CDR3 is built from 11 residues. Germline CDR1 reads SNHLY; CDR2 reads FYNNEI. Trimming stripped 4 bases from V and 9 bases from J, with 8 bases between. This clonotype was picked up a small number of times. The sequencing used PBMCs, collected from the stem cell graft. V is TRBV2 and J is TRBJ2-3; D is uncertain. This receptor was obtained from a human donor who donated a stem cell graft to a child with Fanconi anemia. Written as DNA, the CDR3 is TGTGCCAGCAGTGTTTCTTGGACGCAGTATTTT. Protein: CASSVSWTQYF.